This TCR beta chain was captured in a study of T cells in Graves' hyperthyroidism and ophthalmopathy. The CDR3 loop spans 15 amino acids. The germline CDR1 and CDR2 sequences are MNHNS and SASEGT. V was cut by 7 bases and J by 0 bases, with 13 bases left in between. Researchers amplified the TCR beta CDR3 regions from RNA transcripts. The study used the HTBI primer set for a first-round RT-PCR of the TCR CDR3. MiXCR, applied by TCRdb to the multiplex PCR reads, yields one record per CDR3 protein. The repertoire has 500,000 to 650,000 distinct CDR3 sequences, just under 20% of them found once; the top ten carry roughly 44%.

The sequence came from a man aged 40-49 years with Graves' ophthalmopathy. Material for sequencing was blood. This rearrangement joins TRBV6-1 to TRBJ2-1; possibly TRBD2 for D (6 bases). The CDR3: CASTMDGSSYNEQFF. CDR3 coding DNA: TGTGCCAGCACCATGGACGGGAGCTCCTACAATGAGCAGTTCTTC.